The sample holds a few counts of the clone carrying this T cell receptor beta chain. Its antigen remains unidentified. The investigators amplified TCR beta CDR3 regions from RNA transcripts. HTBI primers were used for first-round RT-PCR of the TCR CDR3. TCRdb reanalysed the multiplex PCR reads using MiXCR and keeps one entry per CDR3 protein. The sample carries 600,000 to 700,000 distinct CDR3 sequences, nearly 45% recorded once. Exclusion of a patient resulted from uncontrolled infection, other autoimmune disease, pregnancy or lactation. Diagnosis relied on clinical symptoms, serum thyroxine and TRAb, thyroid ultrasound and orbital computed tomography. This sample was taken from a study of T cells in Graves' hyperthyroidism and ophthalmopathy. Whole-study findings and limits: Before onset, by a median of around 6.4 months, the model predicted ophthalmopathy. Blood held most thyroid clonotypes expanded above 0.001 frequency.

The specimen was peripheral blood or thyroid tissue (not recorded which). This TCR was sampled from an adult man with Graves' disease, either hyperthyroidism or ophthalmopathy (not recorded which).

CDR3 nucleotide sequence: TGTGCCAGCAGTTACGGGGGACTAGCTACAGATACGCAGTATTTT. Its translation: CASSYGGLATDTQYF. The chain couples TRBV6-4 to TRBJ2-3; 9 bases line up with TRBD2. The CDR3 is made up of 15 amino acids. After removal of 5 bases from V and 3 bases from J, the junction contained 6 bases not matched to a gene. Germline V lookup: CDR1 MRHNA, CDR2 SNTAGT.